The clone carrying this TCR beta chain was recorded at least ten times. Its matching antigen is unknown. Germline values: CDR1 SGHDN, CDR2 FVKESK. Between the trimmed V and J ends, which lost 4 bases and 6 bases, there was a span of 13 bases. This CDR3 region has 13 residues. The sample belongs to a study of blood T cells in healthy people across ages. General study results and limits: Greater diversity and more naive CD4+ cells were seen in long-lived donors than in aged donors.

A J-beta primer mix and a sample-barcoded 5' primer were used in a second PCR of roughly 6 to 12 cycles. TCRdb called the 5' RACE reads again in MiXCR, with one record for every CDR3 protein. In the table there are some 790,000 distinct CDR3 sequences, 25% to 35% of which are singletons. This receptor was taken from an elderly woman in good health. The material sequenced was blood. This rearrangement joins TRBV14 to TRBJ2-7; TRBD2 is a possible D gene (7 bases). CDR3 nucleotide sequence: TGTGCCAGCAGCCCCCTAGGGGGGGTCGAGCAGTACTTC. The encoded protein is CASSPLGGVEQYF.